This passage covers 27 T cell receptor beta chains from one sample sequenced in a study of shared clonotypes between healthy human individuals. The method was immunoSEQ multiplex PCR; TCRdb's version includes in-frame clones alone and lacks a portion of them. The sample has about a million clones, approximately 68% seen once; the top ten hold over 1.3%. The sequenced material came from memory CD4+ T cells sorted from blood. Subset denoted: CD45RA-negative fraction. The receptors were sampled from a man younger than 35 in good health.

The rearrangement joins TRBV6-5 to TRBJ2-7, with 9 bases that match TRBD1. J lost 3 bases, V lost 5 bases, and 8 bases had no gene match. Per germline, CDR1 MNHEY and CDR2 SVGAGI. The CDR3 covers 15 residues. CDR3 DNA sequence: TGTGCCAGCAGTCGCCCCGGGACAGGGAACTACGAGCAGTACTTC. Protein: CASSRPGTGNYEQYF.

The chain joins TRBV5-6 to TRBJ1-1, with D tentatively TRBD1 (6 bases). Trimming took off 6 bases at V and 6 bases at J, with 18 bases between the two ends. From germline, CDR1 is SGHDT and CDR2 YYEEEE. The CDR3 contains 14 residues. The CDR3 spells CASILGGASSEAFF. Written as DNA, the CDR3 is TGTGCCAGCATACTAGGGGGTGCTAGCTCTGAAGCTTTCTTT.

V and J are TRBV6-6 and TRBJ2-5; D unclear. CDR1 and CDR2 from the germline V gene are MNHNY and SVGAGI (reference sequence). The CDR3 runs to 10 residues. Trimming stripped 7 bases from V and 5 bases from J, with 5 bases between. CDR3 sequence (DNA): TGTGCCAGCAAAAGGGAGACCCAGTACTTC. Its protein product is CASKRETQYF.

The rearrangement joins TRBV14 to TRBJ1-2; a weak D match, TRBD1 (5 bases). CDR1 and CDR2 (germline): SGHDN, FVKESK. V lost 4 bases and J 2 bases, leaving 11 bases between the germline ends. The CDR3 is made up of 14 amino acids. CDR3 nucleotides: TGTGCCAGCAGCCCGTATGCAGGGAACTATGGCTACACCTTC. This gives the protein CASSPYAGNYGYTF.

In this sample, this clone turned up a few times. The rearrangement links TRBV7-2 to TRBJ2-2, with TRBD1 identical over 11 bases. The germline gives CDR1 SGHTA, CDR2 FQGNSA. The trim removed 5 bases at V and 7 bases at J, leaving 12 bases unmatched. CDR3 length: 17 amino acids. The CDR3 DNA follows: TGTGCCAGCAGCAGCGGGGCGCCGGGACAGGGGGGCGGGGAGCTGTTTTTT. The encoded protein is CASSSGAPGQGGGELFF.

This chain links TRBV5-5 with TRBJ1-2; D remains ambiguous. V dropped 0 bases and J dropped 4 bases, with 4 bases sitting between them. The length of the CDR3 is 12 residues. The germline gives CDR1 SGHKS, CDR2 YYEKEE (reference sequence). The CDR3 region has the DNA TGTGCCAGCAGCTTGGCCCTCTATGGCTACACCTTC. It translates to CASSLALYGYTF.

The DNA for the CDR3 is TGTGCCAGCAGCCGGGGGAGGGCCGTTGAGCAGTTCTTC. Protein product: CASSRGRAVEQFF. The genes are TRBV11-3 and TRBJ2-1; 7 nucleotides agree with TRBD2. The CDR3 contains 13 residues. The germline CDR1 and CDR2 sequences are SGHNT and YENEEA. J was trimmed by 9 bases and V by 5 bases; bases with no gene match: 7.

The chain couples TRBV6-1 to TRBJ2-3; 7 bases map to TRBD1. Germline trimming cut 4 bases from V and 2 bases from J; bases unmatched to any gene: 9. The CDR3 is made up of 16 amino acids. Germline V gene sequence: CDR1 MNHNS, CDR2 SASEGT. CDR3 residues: CASSATTGPYTDTQYF. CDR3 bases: TGTGCCAGCAGTGCTACGACAGGGCCGTACACAGATACGCAGTATTTT.

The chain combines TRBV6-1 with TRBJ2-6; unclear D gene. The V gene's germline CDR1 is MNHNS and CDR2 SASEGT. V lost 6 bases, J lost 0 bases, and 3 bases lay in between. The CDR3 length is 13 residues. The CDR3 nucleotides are TGTGCCAGCAGCAGCTCTGGGGCCAACGTCCTGACTTTC. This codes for CASSSSGANVLTF.

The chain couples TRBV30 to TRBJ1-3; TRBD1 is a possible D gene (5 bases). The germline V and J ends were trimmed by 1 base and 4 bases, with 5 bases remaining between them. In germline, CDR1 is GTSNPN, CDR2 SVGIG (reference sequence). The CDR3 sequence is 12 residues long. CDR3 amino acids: CAWSEGGNTIYF. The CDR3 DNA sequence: TGTGCCTGGAGTGAGGGGGGAAACACCATATATTTT.

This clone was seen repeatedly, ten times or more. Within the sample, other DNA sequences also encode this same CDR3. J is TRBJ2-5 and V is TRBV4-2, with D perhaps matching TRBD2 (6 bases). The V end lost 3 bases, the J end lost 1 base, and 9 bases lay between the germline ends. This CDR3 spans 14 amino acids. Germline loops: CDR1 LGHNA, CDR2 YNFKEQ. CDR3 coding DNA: TGTGCCAGCAGCCAGGGGGGTGGCCAAGAGACCCAGTACTTC. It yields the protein CASSQGGGQETQYF.

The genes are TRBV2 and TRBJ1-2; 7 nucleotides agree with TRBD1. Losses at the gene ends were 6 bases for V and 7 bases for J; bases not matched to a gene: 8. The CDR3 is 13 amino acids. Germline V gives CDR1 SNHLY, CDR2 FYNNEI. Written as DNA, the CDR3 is TGTGCCAGCAGAGACCAGGGGGTCAGTGGCTACACCTTC. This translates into CASRDQGVSGYTF.

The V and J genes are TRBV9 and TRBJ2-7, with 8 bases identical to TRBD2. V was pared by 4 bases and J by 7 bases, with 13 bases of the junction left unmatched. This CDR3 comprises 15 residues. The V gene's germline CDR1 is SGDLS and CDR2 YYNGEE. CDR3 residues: CASSRSPGLDGEQYF. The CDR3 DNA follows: TGTGCCAGCAGCCGTAGCCCGGGACTAGATGGGGAGCAGTACTTC.

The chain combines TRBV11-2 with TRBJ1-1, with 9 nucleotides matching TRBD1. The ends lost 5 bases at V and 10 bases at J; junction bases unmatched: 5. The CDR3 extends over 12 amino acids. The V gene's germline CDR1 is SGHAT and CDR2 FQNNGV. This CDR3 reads CASSPGTGRAFF. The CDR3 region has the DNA TGTGCCAGCAGCCCGGGGACAGGGCGAGCTTTCTTT.

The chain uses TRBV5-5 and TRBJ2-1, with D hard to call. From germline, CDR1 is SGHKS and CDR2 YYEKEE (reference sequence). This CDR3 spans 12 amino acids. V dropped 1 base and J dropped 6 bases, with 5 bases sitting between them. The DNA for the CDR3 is TGTGCCAGCAGCTTGACTCTCAATGAGCAGTTCTTC. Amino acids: CASSLTLNEQFF.

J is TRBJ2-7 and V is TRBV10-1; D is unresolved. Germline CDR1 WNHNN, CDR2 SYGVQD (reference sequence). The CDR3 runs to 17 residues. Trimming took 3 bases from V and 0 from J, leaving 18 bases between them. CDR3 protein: CASSDPVLWMSSYEQYF. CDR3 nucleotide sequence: TGCGCCAGCAGTGATCCTGTTTTGTGGATGAGCTCCTACGAGCAGTACTTC.

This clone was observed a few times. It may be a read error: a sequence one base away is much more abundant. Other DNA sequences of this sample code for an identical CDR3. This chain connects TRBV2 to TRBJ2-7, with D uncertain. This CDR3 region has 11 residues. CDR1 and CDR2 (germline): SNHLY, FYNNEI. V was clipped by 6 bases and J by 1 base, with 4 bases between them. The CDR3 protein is CASSASYEQYF. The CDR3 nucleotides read TGTGCCAGCAGCGCATCCTACGAGCAGTACTTC.

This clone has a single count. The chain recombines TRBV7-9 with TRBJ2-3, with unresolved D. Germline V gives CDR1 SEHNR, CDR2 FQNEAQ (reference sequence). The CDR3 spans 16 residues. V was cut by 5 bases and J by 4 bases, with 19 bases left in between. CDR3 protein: CASSRLVTYDADTQYF. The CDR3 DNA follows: TGTGCCAGCAGCAGGCTGGTGACTTACGACGCAGATACGCAGTATTTT.

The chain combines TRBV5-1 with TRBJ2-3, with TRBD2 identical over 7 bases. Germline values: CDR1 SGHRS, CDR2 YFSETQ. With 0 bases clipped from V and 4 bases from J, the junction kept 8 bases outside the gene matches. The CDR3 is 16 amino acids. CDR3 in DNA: TGCGCCAGCAGCTTGGTAGCGGGCTCCAACGCAGATACGCAGTATTTT. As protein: CASSLVAGSNADTQYF.

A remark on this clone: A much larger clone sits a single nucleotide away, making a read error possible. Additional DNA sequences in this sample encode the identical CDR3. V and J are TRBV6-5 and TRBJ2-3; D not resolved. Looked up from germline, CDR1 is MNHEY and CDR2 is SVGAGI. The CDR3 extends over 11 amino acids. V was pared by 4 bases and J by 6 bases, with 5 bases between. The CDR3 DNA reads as TGTGCCAGCAGTTCGCAGGATACGCAGTATTTT. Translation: CASSSQDTQYF.

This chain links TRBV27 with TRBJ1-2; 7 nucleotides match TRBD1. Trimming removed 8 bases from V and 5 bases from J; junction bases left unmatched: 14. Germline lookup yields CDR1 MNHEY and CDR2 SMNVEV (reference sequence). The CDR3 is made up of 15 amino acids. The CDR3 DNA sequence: TGTGCCAGCTCAAGACAGGGATCCTTAGGGTATGGCTACACCTTC. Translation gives CASSRQGSLGYGYTF.

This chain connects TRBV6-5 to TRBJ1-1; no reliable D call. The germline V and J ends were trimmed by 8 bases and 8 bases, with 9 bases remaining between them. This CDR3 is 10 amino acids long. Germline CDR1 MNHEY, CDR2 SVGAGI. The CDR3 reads CASFGREAFF. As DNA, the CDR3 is TGTGCCAGCTTTGGGAGGGAAGCTTTCTTT.

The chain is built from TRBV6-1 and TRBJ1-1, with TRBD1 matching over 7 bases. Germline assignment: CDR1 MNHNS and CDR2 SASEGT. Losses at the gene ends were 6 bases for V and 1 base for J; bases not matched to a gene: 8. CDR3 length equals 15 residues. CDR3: CASSGRQGTNTEAFF. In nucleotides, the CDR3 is TGTGCCAGCAGCGGTCGACAGGGAACGAACACTGAAGCTTTCTTT.

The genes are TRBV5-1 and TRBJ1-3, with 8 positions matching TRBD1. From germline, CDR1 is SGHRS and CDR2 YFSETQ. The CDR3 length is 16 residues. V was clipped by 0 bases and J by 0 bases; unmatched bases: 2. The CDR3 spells CASSLDRGNSGNTIYF. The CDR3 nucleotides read TGCGCCAGCAGCTTGGACAGGGGGAACTCTGGAAACACCATATATTTT.

CDR3 DNA: TGTGCCAGCAGCGAGGACAGGGGGGATGGCTACACCTTC. It codes for CASSEDRGDGYTF. The rearrangement links TRBV27 to TRBJ1-2; 10 nucleotides match TRBD1. The germline V gene has CDR1 MNHEY and CDR2 SMNVEV (reference sequence). This CDR3 is built from 13 residues. V was clipped by 6 bases and J by 6 bases; unmatched bases: 4.

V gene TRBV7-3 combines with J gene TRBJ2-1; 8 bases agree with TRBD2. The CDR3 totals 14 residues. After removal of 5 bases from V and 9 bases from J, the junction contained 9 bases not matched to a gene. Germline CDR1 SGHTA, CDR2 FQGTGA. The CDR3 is CASSGSGAAGEQFF. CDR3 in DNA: TGTGCCAGCAGCGGTAGCGGGGCTGCGGGTGAGCAGTTCTTC. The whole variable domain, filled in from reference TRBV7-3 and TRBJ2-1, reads GAGVSQTPSNKVTEKGKYVELRCDPISGHTALYWYRQSLGQGPEFLIYFQGTGAADDSGLPNDRFFAVRPEGSVSTLKIQRTERGDSAVYLCASSGSGAAGEQFFGPGTRLTVL.

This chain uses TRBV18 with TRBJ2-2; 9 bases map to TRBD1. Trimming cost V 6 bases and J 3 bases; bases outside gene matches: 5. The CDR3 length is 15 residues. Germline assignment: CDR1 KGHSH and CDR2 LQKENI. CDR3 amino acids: CASSLDRGDTGELFF. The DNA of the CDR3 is TGTGCCAGCTCCCTGGACAGGGGAGACACCGGGGAGCTGTTTTTT.